This record concerns one T cell receptor (beta chain) sequence. Its antigen is not identified. 13 Jbeta primers and 60 Vbeta primers were used for the PCR. Method: immunoSEQ multiplex PCR; TCRdb's copy keeps in-frame clones and lacks some. The sample yields approximately 130,000 clones, of which the top ten take up 2%. The data are from a study of cytomegalovirus exposure and HLA in healthy donors. The CDR3 has 11 residues. The germline V gene has CDR1 SNHLY and CDR2 FYNNEI. The V end was cut by 3 bases, the J end by 11 bases, with 10 bases between. Study conclusions and caveats: In all likelihood, a cluster of highly shared sequence variants was a sequencing artifact.

The origin of this receptor is a woman aged 55-69 years in good health and CMV-seronegative. The gene calls are TRBV2 and TRBJ1-1; D remains unclear. Sequenced input: PBMCs. CDR3 sequence (DNA): TGTGCCAGCAGTGAGGAGACCGGGGCTTTCTTT. Translated, it gives CASSEETGAFF.